The 7 T cell receptor beta chains below come from one sample, sequenced in a study of identical twins. Via MiXCR, TCRdb re-called the 5' RACE reads, giving one row per CDR3 protein. The sample lists 600,000 to 800,000 distinct CDR3 sequences; 20% to 25% were seen once. The data were also submitted as part of a second study, on T cells expressing NK-cell markers.

The sequencing sample was made of PBMCs. These receptors all come from a woman aged 18-29 years in good health.

The CDR3 nucleotides are TGTGCCAGCAGGATTGGAGCGGGGACGCAGTTCTTC. Its protein is CASRIGAGTQFF. The J gene is TRBJ2-1, the V gene TRBV6-5, with 7 positions matching TRBD2. After removal of 6 bases from V and 12 bases from J, the junction contained 8 bases not matched to a gene. Germline V gene data show CDR1 as MNHEY and CDR2 as SVGAGI. The CDR3 contains 12 residues.

This clonotype has just a few counts. The chain carries TRBV12-3 or TRBV12-4 and TRBJ1-2; no firm D call. V gave up 8 bases and J gave up 8 bases, with 21 bases separating them. This CDR3 contains 14 residues. CDR3 protein: CASRSGWGRRGYTF. Here the CDR3 DNA reads TGTGCCAGCCGCTCTGGGTGGGGAAGGAGAGGCTACACCTTC.

The sample holds a few counts of this clonotype. The chain employs TRBV21-1 and TRBJ2-3; the D segment call TRBD1 is taken from the table without a DNA check. TRBV21-1 is reported as a pseudogene. The CDR3 consists of 17 residues. CDR3 in DNA: TGTGCCAGCAGCAAAGAGGGCCAGGGGCCCATCCCAGATACGCAGTATTTT. It codes for CASSKEGQGPIPDTQYF.

This clonotype was seen more than once but under ten times. The rearrangement links TRBV15 to TRBJ2-1, with a weak D call TRBD2 (5 bases). The germline CDR1 and CDR2 sequences are LNHNV and YYDKDF (reference sequence). V lost 0 bases and J lost 2, with 11 bases in between. There are 16 residues in the CDR3. This CDR3 is CATSREASGAYNEQFF. The CDR3 bases are TGTGCCACCAGCAGAGAGGCCAGCGGAGCCTACAATGAGCAGTTCTTC.

About this clonotype: One end of the junction varies from germline; a read error may be responsible. The V gene is TRBV7-6, the J gene TRBJ2-3; 7 bases match TRBD1. The CDR3 extends over 13 amino acids. Germline-derived CDR1 and CDR2 are SGHVS and FNYEAQ. The CDR3, as DNA: TGTGCCAGCAGCCCTACAGGGGTAGATAAGCAGTATTTT. It yields the protein CASSPTGVDKQYF.

The V gene is TRBV7-9, the J gene TRBJ2-2; 8 bases map to TRBD2. The CDR3 runs 13 residues. The V gene end was trimmed by 8 bases and the J gene end by 5 bases; junction bases not matched to a gene: 4. Looked up from germline, CDR1 is SEHNR and CDR2 is FQNEAQ (reference sequence). The CDR3 loop is CASAASGTGELFF. DNA of the CDR3: TGTGCCAGCGCGGCTAGCGGGACCGGGGAGCTGTTTTTT.

The chain links TRBV12-3 or TRBV12-4 to TRBJ2-1; 9 bases agree with TRBD2. The CDR3 runs to 15 residues. With V trimmed by 6 bases and J by 7 bases, 10 bases remained unmatched. This chain's CDR3 is CASRNLAGINNEQFF. DNA of the CDR3: TGTGCCAGCAGAAACCTAGCGGGAATTAATAATGAGCAGTTCTTC.